The T cell receptor beta chain under discussion was sequenced for a study of blood T cell repertoires in COVID-19. Assay: immunoSEQ multiplex PCR; the TCRdb copy retains only in-frame clones and omits some. The sample yields under 200,000 clones, about 82% seen once. Germline V gene data show CDR1 as KGHSH and CDR2 as LQKENI. V dropped 2 bases and J dropped 7 bases, with 18 bases sitting between them. The CDR3 contains 15 residues. The chain is built from TRBV18 and TRBJ2-7; D possibly corresponds to TRBD1 (6 bases). Sequenced: PBMCs or T cells enriched from blood (not recorded which). The TCR sequence derives from a middle-aged man with acute COVID-19. The CDR3 nucleotides read TGTGCCAGCTCACCAGATGGACAGTCCTTCTGGGAGCAGTACTTC. Translating gives CASSPDGQSFWEQYF.